The 17 T cell receptor beta chains reported below all come from one sample, sequenced in a study of blood T cell repertoires in COVID-19. Here immunoSEQ multiplex PCR was the method, and the copy in TCRdb shows in-frame clones only, minus some. The sample carries 250,000 to 300,000 clones, roughly nine tenths recorded once. The sequenced sample consisted of peripheral blood. These receptors came from a woman aged 25 to 39 with COVID-19, enrolled during active disease.

V gene TRBV6-2 or TRBV6-3 combines with J gene TRBJ1-1; the D is unclear. CDR3 length: 13 residues. V lost 5 bases to trimming and J lost 0 bases, with 7 bases between them. Germline V gives CDR1 MNHEY, CDR2 SVGEGT. The CDR3: CASSKAMNTEAFF. CDR3 sequence (DNA): TGTGCCAGCAGTAAAGCCATGAACACTGAAGCTTTCTTT.

V usage is TRBV29-1 and J usage is TRBJ1-5, with TRBD1 identical over 8 bases. Looked up from germline, CDR1 is SQVTM and CDR2 is ANQGSEA. The CDR3 extends over 19 amino acids. The V segment lost 8 bases and the J segment 3 bases; nucleotides outside the gene matches: 24. The CDR3: CSLARIGSPGGSANQPQHF. The CDR3 nucleotides are TGCAGCCTCGCGCGGATCGGATCACCAGGGGGCAGTGCCAATCAGCCCCAGCATTTT.

This clone was detected only once. J is TRBJ2-1 and V is TRBV19; 12 bases are shared with TRBD1. The germline CDR1 and CDR2 sequences are LNHDA and SQIVND (reference sequence). The CDR3 length is 16 residues. Losses at the gene ends were 4 bases for V and 6 bases for J; bases not matched to a gene: 7. CDR3 loop: CASSRGGTGGLNEQFF. CDR3 nucleotides: TGTGCCAGTAGTAGGGGTGGGACAGGGGGCCTCAATGAGCAGTTCTTC.

This rearrangement joins TRBV2 to TRBJ1-2; TRBD1 is a possible D gene (5 bases). This CDR3 region has 14 residues. Germline V gives CDR1 SNHLY, CDR2 FYNNEI. V was shortened by 1 base and J by 4 bases, with 10 bases between the two germline ends. The CDR3 nucleotides are TGTGCCAGCAGTGAAGTGGAAGGGGTCTATGGCTACACCTTC. Translating gives CASSEVEGVYGYTF.

The V and J genes are TRBV6-4 and TRBJ1-1; D remains unclear. This CDR3 spans 13 amino acids. Per germline, CDR1 MRHNA and CDR2 SNTAGT. Trimming shortened V by 2 bases and J by 1 base, and 5 bases separated the two germline ends. The CDR3: CASSDRGNTEAFF. In nucleotides, the CDR3 is TGTGCCAGCAGTGACCGCGGGAACACTGAAGCTTTCTTT.

The rearrangement links TRBV7-2 to TRBJ2-7; TRBD1 might be the D (5 bases). V was pared by 3 bases and J by 2 bases, with 11 bases between. The CDR3 length is 14 residues. Per germline, CDR1 SGHTA and CDR2 FQGNSA. In DNA form, the CDR3 reads TGTGCCAGCAGCTTCCAGGGCGGAGCCTACGAGCAGTACTTC. It encodes CASSFQGGAYEQYF.

The CDR3 spells CASSLDRSGQETQYF. CDR3 coding DNA: TGTGCCAGCAGCTTAGACCGGTCGGGGCAAGAGACCCAGTACTTC. The V and J genes are TRBV7-7 and TRBJ2-5; the D gene is possibly TRBD2 (5 bases). The CDR3 is 15 amino acids. The germline gives CDR1 SSHAT, CDR2 FNYEAQ (reference sequence). The germline V and J ends were trimmed by 1 base and 2 bases, with 11 bases remaining between them.

The V gene is TRBV7-2, the J gene TRBJ2-5; 12 nucleotides agree with TRBD2. The V gene end was trimmed by 5 bases and the J gene end by 4 bases; junction bases not matched to a gene: 8. Germline values: CDR1 SGHTA, CDR2 FQGNSA. The CDR3 consists of 16 residues. CDR3 in amino acids: CASSTQTSGSGETQYF. The CDR3 DNA reads as TGTGCCAGCAGCACTCAGACTAGCGGGAGTGGAGAGACCCAGTACTTC.

This clone showed up just a few times. This rearrangement joins TRBV9 to TRBJ2-1; a possible D gene is TRBD1 (6 bases). Germline CDR1 reads SGDLS; CDR2 reads YYNGEE. Trimming took off 2 bases at V and 4 bases at J, with 13 bases between the two ends. The length of the CDR3 is 15 residues. The CDR3 loop is CASSVRDISYNEQFF. CDR3 in DNA: TGTGCCAGCAGCGTCCGGGACATTAGTTACAATGAGCAGTTCTTC.

This clone was counted once. The chain uses TRBV6-5 and TRBJ1-2; D is possibly TRBD1 (6 bases). Trimming pared 4 bases from V and 4 bases from J, leaving 10 bases between. This CDR3 is built from 13 residues. The V gene's germline CDR1 is MNHEY and CDR2 SVGAGI. The CDR3 loop is CASSSGTTYGYTF. The DNA of the CDR3 is TGTGCCAGCAGTTCCGGGACAACCTATGGCTACACCTTC.

The gene calls are TRBV9 and TRBJ2-1; 7 positions agree with TRBD2. The ends lost 0 bases at V and 9 bases at J; junction bases unmatched: 9. The CDR3 loop spans 15 amino acids. From germline, CDR1 is SGDLS and CDR2 YYNGEE. As DNA, the CDR3 is TGTGCCAGCAGCGTAGAGGCGGTGACTAGCACTGAGCAGTTCTTC. This gives the protein CASSVEAVTSTEQFF.

V and J are TRBV9 and TRBJ2-1; D is ambiguous. The CDR3 length is 12 residues. Trimming took off 7 bases at V and 7 bases at J, with 12 bases between the two ends. Looked up from germline, CDR1 is SGDLS and CDR2 is YYNGEE. The CDR3 here is CASGDGVNEQFF. As DNA, the CDR3 is TGTGCCAGCGGAGATGGAGTTAATGAGCAGTTCTTC.

The chain carries TRBV3-1 (or the pseudogene TRBV3-2) and TRBJ2-1; D unresolved. V lost 3 bases, J lost 0 bases, and 9 bases lay in between. Per germline, CDR1 LGHDT and CDR2 YNNKEL (reference sequence). The CDR3 has 15 residues. The CDR3 loop reads CASSQAAPSYNEQFF. The CDR3 DNA is TGTGCCAGCAGCCAGGCGGCACCCTCCTACAATGAGCAGTTCTTC.

The chain combines TRBV19 with TRBJ1-2; 8 nucleotides match TRBD1. The CDR3 spans 12 residues. V shed 6 bases and J 3 bases; nucleotides not matched to a gene: 0. Per the germline V gene, CDR1 is LNHDA and CDR2 is SQIVND (reference sequence). In nucleotides, the CDR3 is TGTGCCAGTAGGACAGGGGACTATGGCTACACCTTC. Translation: CASRTGDYGYTF.

The genes are TRBV9 and TRBJ2-3; 13 bases align to TRBD2. Looked up from germline, CDR1 is SGDLS and CDR2 is YYNGEE. The CDR3 consists of 16 residues. Losses at the gene ends were 3 bases for V and 4 bases for J; bases not matched to a gene: 5. The CDR3 sequence: CASSEGLAGWADTQYF. As DNA, the CDR3 is TGTGCCAGCAGCGAGGGACTAGCGGGATGGGCAGATACGCAGTATTTT.

V usage is TRBV15 and J usage is TRBJ2-7; 7 bases map to TRBD1. This CDR3 has 15 residues. The ends lost 2 bases at V and 0 bases at J; junction bases unmatched: 4. Germline loops: CDR1 LNHNV, CDR2 YYDKDF (reference sequence). The CDR3 DNA is TGTGCCACCAGCAGAAGGGACAGCCCCTCCTACGAGCAGTACTTC. As protein: CATSRRDSPSYEQYF.

In nucleotides, the CDR3 is TGTGCCAGTAGTATATACCCGACAGGGAGAAGTGAAAAACTGTTTTTT. Its protein product is CASSIYPTGRSEKLFF. This chain connects TRBV19 to TRBJ1-4; 7 bases match TRBD1. Germline loops: CDR1 LNHDA, CDR2 SQIVND (reference sequence). V shed 2 bases and J 7 bases; nucleotides not matched to a gene: 10. The CDR3 sequence is 16 residues long.